Below are 10 T cell receptor beta chains sequenced from a single sample in a study of cytomegalovirus exposure and HLA in healthy donors. The PCR employed 60 Vbeta primers together with 13 Jbeta primers. Here immunoSEQ multiplex PCR was the method, and the copy in TCRdb shows in-frame clones only, minus some. The sample has over 50,000 clones. Sequenced sample: PBMCs. The receptors originated from a middle-aged man in good health and CMV-seropositive.

Comments on this clone: An end of the junction differs from the germline gene, which may be a read error. The sample carries other DNA sequences with the same CDR3. The V gene is TRBV18, the J gene TRBJ1-6; TRBD1 agrees at 7 bases. Germline V gene lookup returns CDR1 KGHSH and CDR2 LQKENI. This CDR3 is built from 16 residues. The CDR3 reads CASSLTTGSYNSPLHF. CDR3 coding DNA: TGTGCCAGCTCTCTTACGACAGGGAGCTATAATTCACCCCTACACTTT.

The chain employs TRBV15 and TRBJ1-6; 10 positions match TRBD1. The CDR3 spans 15 residues. Per the germline V gene, CDR1 is LNHNV and CDR2 is YYDKDF (reference sequence). The junction had 7 bases not matched to a gene; V was cut back by 5 bases and J by 9 bases. CDR3 sequence: CATSGGTGVSSPLHF. CDR3 nucleotides: TGTGCCACCAGCGGGGGGACAGGGGTGAGTTCACCCCTCCACTTT.

The chain links TRBV4-1 to TRBJ2-2, with a possible D match to TRBD2 (6 bases). CDR3 length: 16 residues. The ends were cut back, 4 bases at V and 5 bases at J, with 17 bases in the middle. Germline lookup yields CDR1 MGHRA and CDR2 YSYEKL. The CDR3 sequence is CASSRTTRGRTGELFF. The CDR3 DNA reads as TGCGCCAGCAGCCGTACTACTAGAGGGAGGACCGGGGAGCTGTTTTTT.

V usage is TRBV15 and J usage is TRBJ1-5; tentative D call: TRBD1 (5 bases). V lost 3 bases and J lost 7, with 16 bases in between. The CDR3 runs to 15 residues. CDR1 LNHNV and CDR2 YYDKDF come from the germline V gene (reference sequence). CDR3: CATSREGQGWQPQHF. DNA for the CDR3: TGTGCCACCAGCAGGGAGGGGCAGGGTTGGCAGCCCCAGCATTTT.

The J gene is TRBJ2-3, the V gene TRBV25-1; D may be TRBD1 (6 bases). The length of the CDR3 is 16 residues. The germline V gene encodes CDR1 MGHDK and CDR2 SYGVNS. Between the trimmed V and J ends, which lost 3 bases and 0 bases, there was a span of 13 bases. CDR3 in amino acids: CASSDLGGSSTDTQYF. The CDR3 region has the DNA TGTGCCAGCAGTGATTTAGGGGGTAGTAGCACAGATACGCAGTATTTT.

This chain links TRBV5-6 with TRBJ1-2, with D hard to call. The germline V gene has CDR1 SGHDT and CDR2 YYEEEE. Trimming removed 6 bases at V and 2 bases at J, with 8 bases between. The CDR3 totals 12 residues. The CDR3 loop reads CASNGGNYGYTF. The DNA for the CDR3 is TGTGCCAGCAACGGCGGGAACTATGGCTACACCTTC.

V and J are TRBV29-1 and TRBJ2-5; TRBD2 agrees at 9 bases. The germline gives CDR1 SQVTM, CDR2 ANQGSEA. CDR3 length equals 14 residues. Trimming took 3 bases from V and 1 from J; bases not matched to a gene: 3. This CDR3 is CSVDASGIQETQYF. In DNA form, the CDR3 reads TGCAGCGTTGATGCTAGCGGGATCCAAGAGACCCAGTACTTC.

The gene calls are TRBV6-1 and TRBJ2-7; the match to TRBD1 covers 7 bases. The J segment lost 2 bases and the V segment lost 8 bases, leaving 6 bases of the junction unmatched. Germline-derived CDR1 and CDR2 are MNHNS and SASEGT. The length of the CDR3 is 13 residues. CDR3 sequence reads: CASLQGKAYEQYF. The CDR3 DNA reads as TGTGCCAGCCTACAGGGGAAGGCCTACGAGCAGTACTTC.

V gene TRBV5-3 combines with J gene TRBJ1-2; 8 nucleotides line up with TRBD1. TRBV5-3 is an ORF, with its function uncertain. The CDR3 covers 13 residues. J lost 4 bases, V lost 5 bases, and 4 bases had no gene match. CDR3 in DNA: TGTGCCAGAAGACCCAGGGGGCCCTATGGCTACACCTTC. Its translation: CARRPRGPYGYTF.

This sequence joins TRBV6-6 and TRBJ2-7, with a possible D match to TRBD2 (5 bases). Deletions cut 0 bases from V and 3 bases from J, with 9 bases between. From germline, CDR1 is MNHNY and CDR2 SVGAGI (reference sequence). The CDR3 loop spans 14 amino acids. CDR3 residues: CASSYSSGIYEQYF. In DNA, the CDR3 is TGTGCCAGCAGTTACTCCTCGGGGATCTACGAGCAGTACTTC.